The rows below give T cell receptor beta chains drawn from one sample of a study of ipilimumab plus nivolumab after autologous stem cell transplantation. Libraries were prepared by immunoSEQ multiplex PCR; TCRdb keeps only in-frame clonotypes and omits some of them. This sample has more than 20,000 clones, with 77% found just once. The starting material was PBMCs, obtained in a trial of ipilimumab plus nivolumab as post-transplant consolidation. The receptors were sampled from a male donor with diffuse large B-cell lymphoma. Both conserved end residues are part of each CDR3.

V gene: TRBV28; J gene: TRBJ2-3; CDR3 protein: CASTDSGTQYF
V gene: TRBV5-5; J gene: TRBJ2-7; CDR3 protein: CASSLTDSRSYEQYF
V gene: TRBV5-1; J gene: TRBJ2-7; CDR3 protein: CASSLRTGDEQYF
V gene: TRBV7-2; J gene: TRBJ1-3; CDR3 protein: CASTVTAGNTIYF
V gene: TRBV5-1; J gene: TRBJ2-1; CDR3 protein: CASRPAGGAVNEQFF
V gene: TRBV18; J gene: TRBJ1-4; CDR3 protein: CASSPPEAGLNEKLFF
V gene: TRBV5-6; J gene: TRBJ1-5; CDR3 protein: CASSQMGRVGNQPQHF
V gene: TRBV2; J gene: TRBJ1-5; CDR3 protein: CASSNRGGSNQPQHF
V gene: TRBV7-9; J gene: TRBJ2-7; CDR3 protein: CASTRSYEQYF
V gene: TRBV6-6; J gene: TRBJ1-3; CDR3 protein: CASRDITGSGNTIYF